This is a list of T cell receptor beta chains from one sample in a study of CXCR3-negative and CXCR3-positive naive CD8 T cells. With the 5' RACE reads reprocessed, TCRdb shows one record per CDR3 protein and no DNA. The sample table sets out roughly 89,000 distinct CDR3 sequences. The specimen sequenced was naive CXCR3- CD8+ T cells from blood. The source of these receptors is a human donor in good health. Some clones in this sample may be carry-over from other donors' samples. The CDR3 runs from the conserved cysteine through the conserved F or W.

J gene	V gene	CDR3 protein
TRBJ2-7	TRBV28	CASSYSSWEQYF
TRBJ2-3	TRBV9	CASSVMARPGTDTQYF
TRBJ2-7	TRBV5-1	CASSRFDSAYEQYF
TRBJ2-5	TRBV6-6	CASRAGETQYF
TRBJ1-2	TRBV12-5	CASGFMQGGGYTF
TRBJ2-1	TRBV28	CASSLFSGSAYNEQFF
TRBJ2-7	TRBV30	CAWRVPPGLRGPGYF
TRBJ2-5	TRBV3-1	CASSQDAKGTQYF
TRBJ2-2	TRBV29-1	CSVEGATGELFF
TRBJ2-3	TRBV6-5	CASRLLGDGTDTQYF
TRBJ2-2	TRBV28	CASSLGRNTGELFF
TRBJ2-7	TRBV6-5	CASKMGQGPYEQYF
TRBJ2-7	TRBV11-2	CASSLGGELVYEQYF
TRBJ2-1	TRBV4-3	CASSQDSGGYNEQFF
TRBJ2-7	TRBV28	CASSPLSEQYF
TRBJ2-1	TRBV13	CASSLLGSTYNEQFF
TRBJ2-6	TRBV12-3/TRBV12-4	CASSQGTTSGANVLTF
TRBJ2-3	TRBV9	CASSVVAGGPSDTQYF
TRBJ2-1	TRBV28	CASSPADSEKTYNNEQFF
TRBJ2-7	TRBV29-1	CSVDGQGYEQYF
TRBJ1-2	TRBV7-9	CASSLPSGPHGYTF
TRBJ2-5	TRBV13	CASSFSRGPMAETQYF
TRBJ2-1	TRBV5-1	CASSLGQRGLAGYNEQFF
TRBJ2-7	TRBV20-1	CSAESRTSYEQYF